The rows below give T cell receptor beta chains drawn from one sample of a study of Ad26.COV2.S vaccination and SARS-CoV-2 variants. Here immunoSEQ multiplex PCR was the method, and the copy in TCRdb shows in-frame clones only, minus some. This sample carries roughly 400,000 clones, 92% of them seen once, and the ten largest clones take approximately 1.6%. This specimen was peripheral blood, taken in a trial of Ad26.COV2.S vaccine versus placebo. The receptors derive from a person between 18 and 65 years old who received the Ad26.COV2.S COVID-19 vaccine or a placebo. The CDR3 runs from the conserved cysteine through the conserved F or W. D genes are given only for firm matches. Clone size appears in some rows only: once, few, many, or a class for an expanded clone.

. | TRBJ2-7 | TRBV18 | . | TGTGCCAGCTCACCAGGAACTAGCACCGAGCAGTACTTC | CASSPGTSTEQYF
. | TRBJ1-1 | TRBV5-6 | TRBD1 | TGTGCCAGCCTACCTGGACAGGGGATCAGGAACACTGAAGCTTTCTTT | CASLPGQGIRNTEAFF
. | TRBJ2-7 | TRBV28 | . | TGTGCCAGCAGCTATCCGCGTGATACCTACGAGCAGTACTTC | CASSYPRDTYEQYF
. | TRBJ2-5 | TRBV10-3 | TRBD2 | TGTGCCATCAGTGAGTCGGTGGCCAGGACTAGCGATAAAGAGACCCAGTACTTC | CAISESVARTSDKETQYF
. | TRBJ2-7 | TRBV15 | . | TGTGCCACCAGGGGGGTGGGGGAGCAGTACTTC | CATRGVGEQYF
. | TRBJ2-7 | TRBV7-9 | . | TGTGCCAGCAGCCCAGGGGGGTGGGCGCAGTACTTC | CASSPGGWAQYF
. | TRBJ1-4 | TRBV6-5 | . | TGTGCCAGCAGGACGGGAGCTGAAAAACTGTTTTTT | CASRTGAEKLFF
. | TRBJ2-1 | TRBV7-2 | . | TGTGCCAGCAGCCCGCACACAGGGACCAAGGTTTATGAGCAGTTCTTC | CASSPHTGTKVYEQFF
. | TRBJ1-2 | TRBV5-1 | . | TGCGCCAGCAGCTTGGAGGGAAGGGCCCTAAGGGGCTACACCTTC | CASSLEGRALRGYTF
. | TRBJ2-5 | TRBV27 | . | TGTGCCAGCAGTTCAGCAGGGAATCCCCAAGAGACCCAGTACTTC | CASSSAGNPQETQYF
. | TRBJ1-3 | TRBV4-1 | . | TGCGCCAGCAGCCAAGAGCAGAACACCATATATTTT | CASSQEQNTIYF
. | TRBJ2-3 | TRBV21-1 | . | TGTGCCAGCAGCAAAGTCTCCTCCGGGGTCTTGGTAGCAGGACCAGATACGCAGTATTTT | CASSKVSSGVLVAGPDTQYF
. | TRBJ1-5 | TRBV27 | . | TGTGCCAGCACGGCGGGGGGTAATCAGCCCCAGCATTTT | CASTAGGNQPQHF
. | TRBJ1-4 | TRBV25-1 | . | TGTGCCAGCAGTGAATTACTTATAGGGCAGGGAAAACTGTTTTTT | CASSELLIGQGKLFF
. | TRBJ2-5 | TRBV7-9 | TRBD1 | TGTGCCAGCAGCTTATTGGGACAGATCCAAGAGACCCAGTACTTC | CASSLLGQIQETQYF
. | TRBJ2-3 | TRBV5-1 | TRBD2 | TGCGCCAGCAGCCTCAGCGGGGAAGCTAGCACAGATACGCAGTATTTT | CASSLSGEASTDTQYF
. | TRBJ1-4 | TRBV7-2 | . | TGTGCCAGCAGCCAAAAACAGGGCCATGAAAAACTGTTTTTT | CASSQKQGHEKLFF
. | TRBJ1-2 | TRBV3-1/TRBV3-2 | . | TGTGCCAGCACCTCCAGACCCATGGACTATGGCTACACCTTC | CASTSRPMDYGYTF
. | TRBJ2-7 | TRBV5-1 | TRBD2 | TGCGCCAGCAGCTTGGCCCCAAGCGGGGGGCTCTACGAGCAGTACTTC | CASSLAPSGGLYEQYF
. | TRBJ2-1 | TRBV2 | TRBD2 | TGTGCCAGCAGTTGGACTAGCGGGACGGCCAATGAGCAGTTCTTC | CASSWTSGTANEQFF
. | TRBJ2-2 | TRBV29-1 | . | TGCAGCGTTGAGATGAGAGTCGGGGAGCTGTTTTTT | CSVEMRVGELFF
. | TRBJ2-3 | TRBV7-2 | TRBD1 | TGTGCCAGCAGCCCCAGGGGGCGGGGCTTCACAGATACGCAGTATTTT | CASSPRGRGFTDTQYF
. | TRBJ1-2 | TRBV4-3 | TRBD1 | TGCGCCAGCAGCCAATGGGACAGGGAAGCTAACTATGGCTACACCTTC | CASSQWDREANYGYTF
. | TRBJ2-7 | TRBV4-1 | TRBD2 | TGCGCCAGCAGCCAAGTTAGCGGGGGGGCCGGCGAGCAGTACTTC | CASSQVSGGAGEQYF
. | TRBJ2-7 | TRBV6-2/TRBV6-3 | TRBD1 | TGTGCCAGCAGCTTCCCTGGGACAGGGGCGGGCGAGCAGTACTTC | CASSFPGTGAGEQYF
. | TRBJ2-5 | TRBV10-3 | . | TGTGCCACCACCGACGGAGTACGTTACGGCGGGGAGACCCAGTACTTC | CATTDGVRYGGETQYF
medium-sized | TRBJ2-3 | TRBV27 | TRBD2 | TGTGCCAGCAGTTCCGGACTAGCGGGCCCCTATACGCAGTATTTT | CASSSGLAGPYTQYF
once | TRBJ1-1 | TRBV9 | . | TGTGCCAGCAGCGCGGGGGAAGTCTTTACTGAAGCTTTCTTT | CASSAGEVFTEAFF
. | TRBJ2-5 | TRBV12-2 | . | TGTGCAAGTCGCTTAGCGAGGACTAGCGGGGGGACGCAAGAGACCCAGTACTTC | CASRLARTSGGTQETQYF
. | TRBJ1-5 | TRBV18 | TRBD1 | TGTGCCAGCTCACCACAGGGCGAGGGGGCGCTCAGCAATCAGCCCCAGCATTTT | CASSPQGEGALSNQPQHF
. | TRBJ2-7 | TRBV18 | . | TGTGCCAGCTCACAGGGCGCAGGGGACGGCTACGAGCAGTACTTC | CASSQGAGDGYEQYF
. | TRBJ1-1 | TRBV19 | . | TGTGCCAGTAGTCCCCTGGACAGATCTGACACTGAAGCTTTCTTT | CASSPLDRSDTEAFF
. | TRBJ1-1 | TRBV30 | . | TGTGCCTGGAGGGTGGGGAACACTGAAGCTTTCTTT | CAWRVGNTEAFF
. | TRBJ1-5 | TRBV19 | TRBD1 | TGTGCCAGTAGTCTGGACAGGGGAAATCAGCCCCAGCATTTT | CASSLDRGNQPQHF
. | TRBJ1-2 | TRBV6-5 | . | TGTGCCAGCAGCCCCGGACAGATGAACTATGGCTACACCTTC | CASSPGQMNYGYTF
. | TRBJ2-7 | TRBV5-1 | TRBD2 | TGCGCCAGCAGCTGGGGACTAGCGGGGCCCTCCTACGAGCAGTACTTC | CASSWGLAGPSYEQYF
few | TRBJ1-5 | TRBV6-6 | TRBD1 | TGTGCCAGCAGCCTTGGACAGGGCAATCAGCCCCAGCATTTT | CASSLGQGNQPQHF
. | TRBJ2-7 | TRBV25-1 | . | TGTGCCAGCAGTTATGGTCCCGGTTCCTACGAGCAGTACTTC | CASSYGPGSYEQYF
once | TRBJ2-3 | TRBV7-9 | TRBD2 | TGTGCCAGCAGCCCTCCCTGGGGGGGAGGTCTCACAGATACGCAGTATTTT | CASSPPWGGGLTDTQYF
. | TRBJ1-5 | TRBV2 | . | TGTGCCAGCACCCCTAATAGCAATCAGCCCCAGCATTTT | CASTPNSNQPQHF
. | TRBJ2-2 | TRBV9 | . | TGTGCCAGCAGCGTACGCCAGGGATTCACCGGGGAGCTGTTTTTT | CASSVRQGFTGELFF
. | TRBJ1-5 | TRBV2 | . | TGTGCCAGCAGTGAATACGGGGGGGGGATTGGCAGCAATCAGCCCCAGCATTTT | CASSEYGGGIGSNQPQHF
. | TRBJ2-7 | TRBV30 | . | TGTGCCTGGAGAGGTGGCAGCTCCTACGAGCAGTACTTC | CAWRGGSSYEQYF
once | TRBJ2-7 | TRBV15 | TRBD1 | TGTGCCACCAGCAAACCGGGACAGCACTCCTACGAGCAGTACTTC | CATSKPGQHSYEQYF
. | TRBJ1-1 | TRBV7-9 | . | TGTGCCAGCAGCTTAGCTGTGGGGTTTGACACTGAAGCTTTCTTT | CASSLAVGFDTEAFF
. | TRBJ1-2 | TRBV29-1 | TRBD1 | TGCAGCGTTGATAGGGCAGGGGGCGAGATATTTCGGTATGGCTACACCTTC | CSVDRAGGEIFRYGYTF
. | TRBJ2-1 | TRBV6-5 | . | TGTGCCAGCAGCGAGACCTCCAATGAGCAGTTCTTC | CASSETSNEQFF
. | TRBJ2-3 | TRBV19 | . | TGTGCCAGTAGTACGGCCCCCACAGATACGCAGTATTTT | CASSTAPTDTQYF
. | TRBJ1-5 | TRBV7-2 | . | TGTGCCAGCGCAACGCCGGGCAATCAGCCCCAGCATTTT | CASATPGNQPQHF
. | TRBJ1-1 | TRBV20-1 | . | TGCAGTGCTAGTCGGCGAGACACTGAAGCTTTCTTT | CSASRRDTEAFF
. | TRBJ1-4 | TRBV2 | . | TGTGCCAGCAGTGAAAAACTGGCATACGCAAATGAAAAACTGTTTTTT | CASSEKLAYANEKLFF
. | TRBJ2-4 | TRBV27 | . | TGTGCCAGCAGCCCAGGGCAATCTAAAGCCAAAAACATTCAGTACTTC | CASSPGQSKAKNIQYF